Presented here are 32 T cell receptor beta chains from one specimen sequenced in a study of OX40 agonist ivuxolimab in advanced cancers. The library was obtained by the immunoSEQ multiplex PCR assay. As stored in TCRdb, this immuneACCESS dataset retains in-frame rearrangements with V and J assigned. A fraction of the clones does not appear; measured against another copy, unresolved V genes explain less than half of the discrepancy, and the remainder lacks a known reason. The sample profile shows tens of thousands of clones; roughly 89% of them were found once. Over 0.8% of the sample rests with the top ten. The material sequenced was CD4+ or CD8+ T cells sorted from blood, taken in a trial of the OX40 agonist ivuxolimab. Receptor source: an adult with an advanced solid tumor such as melanoma, head and neck, liver or kidney cancer.

V is TRBV29-1 and J is TRBJ2-6; 7 positions agree with TRBD1. Germline assignment: CDR1 SQVTM and CDR2 ANQGSEA. This CDR3 contains 15 residues. V lost 7 bases, J lost 2 bases, and 8 bases stayed unmatched. CDR3 amino acids: CSATAQGTGANVLTF. The DNA for the CDR3 is TGCAGCGCAACCGCACAGGGGACTGGGGCCAACGTCCTGACTTTC.

This chain connects TRBV19 to TRBJ2-2; 13 positions agree with TRBD2. CDR1 is LNHDA, CDR2 SQIVND, per germline (reference sequence). CDR3 length: 17 residues. V shed 4 bases and J 6 bases; nucleotides not matched to a gene: 8. The CDR3 bases are TGTGCCAGTAGTACCGGACTAGCGGGAGTAGGGCCCGGGGAGCTGTTTTTT. Residues: CASSTGLAGVGPGELFF.

This rearrangement joins TRBV7-9 to TRBJ2-5; D gene ambiguous. Trimming removed 6 bases from V and 2 bases from J, with 4 bases in between. Germline values: CDR1 SEHNR, CDR2 FQNEAQ (reference sequence). The CDR3 is 11 residues long. The CDR3 here is CASRGQETQYF. CDR3 bases: TGTGCCAGCAGGGGTCAAGAGACCCAGTACTTC.

CDR3 sequence reads: CASTPGLAGRDNEQFF. Written as DNA, the CDR3 is TGCGCCAGCACCCCTGGGCTAGCGGGAAGGGACAATGAGCAGTTCTTC. The chain uses TRBV4-1 and TRBJ2-1; 9 bases match TRBD2. Germline V gives CDR1 MGHRA, CDR2 YSYEKL. After removal of 7 bases from V and 5 bases from J, the junction contained 12 bases not matched to a gene. The CDR3 sequence is 16 residues long.

The rearrangement uses TRBV7-2 and TRBJ2-1, with 14 bases matching TRBD2. In germline, CDR1 is SGHTA, CDR2 FQGNSA. V shed 3 bases and J 8 bases; nucleotides not matched to a gene: 6. CDR3 length equals 16 residues. The CDR3 protein is CASSFDGTSGSYEQFF. CDR3 DNA sequence: TGTGCCAGCAGCTTCGATGGGACTAGCGGGAGTTATGAGCAGTTCTTC.

This chain uses TRBV7-2 with TRBJ1-2; 8 bases line up with TRBD1. The germline gives CDR1 SGHTA, CDR2 FQGNSA. J gave up 13 bases and V 5 bases, and 15 bases lay outside the gene matches. CDR3 size: 14 residues. The CDR3 nucleotides read TGTGCCAGCAGCGCCACAGGGCTGTCCAGGGGGCTCACCTTC. It encodes CASSATGLSRGLTF.

The J gene is TRBJ2-3, the V gene TRBV9; TRBD2 matches at 14 bases. The CDR3 is 17 amino acids. Germline V gene data show CDR1 as SGDLS and CDR2 as YYNGEE. V lost 4 bases, J lost 5 bases, and 9 bases stayed unmatched. The CDR3, as DNA: TGTGCCAGCAGCCTGGGACTAGCGGGAGAACTGGTAGATACGCAGTATTTT. Residues: CASSLGLAGELVDTQYF.

The V and J genes are TRBV11-2 and TRBJ2-5, with 9 nucleotides matching TRBD2. V was clipped by 2 bases and J by 5 bases; unmatched bases: 6. The CDR3 extends over 15 amino acids. Germline-derived CDR1 and CDR2 are SGHAT and FQNNGV. CDR3 bases: TGTGCCAGCAGCTTAATTAGCGGGAGACGCGAGACCCAGTACTTC. Translated, it gives CASSLISGRRETQYF.

DNA of the CDR3: TGTGCCAGCAATGGGGCAAGTCAATGGCCCCAGCATTTT. Translating gives CASNGASQWPQHF. The rearrangement joins TRBV6-5 to TRBJ1-5, with D possibly TRBD1 on 5 matching bases. Trimming pared 7 bases from V and 9 bases from J, leaving 16 bases between. Germline V lookup: CDR1 MNHEY, CDR2 SVGAGI. The CDR3 runs 13 residues.

To note about this clone: The junction and the germline gene differ at one end; a read error may be behind it. The chain joins TRBV7-7 to TRBJ2-7; 7 nucleotides align to TRBD2. Germline CDR1 is SSHAT and CDR2 is FNYEAQ (reference sequence). CDR3 length: 15 residues. This chain's CDR3 is CASSLGVGGLGEQYF. CDR3 nucleotide sequence: TGTGCTAGCAGCTTAGGAGTGGGAGGGCTGGGCGAGCAGTACTTC.

J is TRBJ2-5 and V is TRBV27; D is unclear. Trimming took off 0 bases at V and 5 bases at J, with 10 bases between the two ends. The CDR3 is made up of 14 amino acids. Looked up from germline, CDR1 is MNHEY and CDR2 is SMNVEV (reference sequence). Here the CDR3 reads CASSLSTNVETQYF. The CDR3 region has the DNA TGTGCCAGCAGTTTATCCACAAACGTCGAGACCCAGTACTTC.

CDR3 region: CASSEGFLDWLSGNEQFF. Written as DNA, the CDR3 is TGTGCCAGCAGTGAAGGTTTCTTGGACTGGCTCTCTGGGAATGAGCAGTTCTTC. V gene TRBV2 combines with J gene TRBJ2-1; D is perhaps TRBD2 (5 bases). The CDR3 covers 18 residues. V lost 1 base and J lost 7, with 23 bases in between. Germline values: CDR1 SNHLY, CDR2 FYNNEI.

J is TRBJ2-1 and V is TRBV27; TRBD2 matches at 11 bases. V lost 5 bases to trimming and J lost 3 bases; unmatched junction nucleotides: 9. The germline CDR1 and CDR2 sequences are MNHEY and SMNVEV (reference sequence). CDR3 length: 17 residues. The CDR3 nucleotides are TGTGCCAGCAGTCCGCGTGGTAGCGGGAGGGTCTACAATGAGCAGTTCTTC. Encoded protein: CASSPRGSGRVYNEQFF.

CDR3 region: CASSIARDQPQHF. As DNA, the CDR3 is TGTGCCAGTAGTATAGCAAGGGATCAGCCCCAGCATTTT. This sequence joins TRBV19 and TRBJ1-5; D not resolved. Germline V gives CDR1 LNHDA, CDR2 SQIVND (reference sequence). V gave up 1 base and J gave up 5 bases, with 6 bases separating them. CDR3 length: 13 amino acids.

The rearrangement joins TRBV4-3 to TRBJ1-3, with D uncertain. CDR3 length: 13 residues. Germline V CDR1 and CDR2: LGHNA, YSLEER. Trimming shortened V by 2 bases and J by 8 bases, and 10 bases separated the two germline ends. The CDR3 bases are TGCGCCAGCAGCCAATCCCTTATAGACACCATATATTTT. Its translation is CASSQSLIDTIYF.

The sample holds one count of this clone. This chain connects TRBV29-1 to TRBJ2-1, with D possibly TRBD1 on 6 matching bases. The CDR3 is made up of 13 amino acids. Germline-derived CDR1 and CDR2 are SQVTM and ANQGSEA. Trimming pared 6 bases from V and 6 bases from J, leaving 15 bases between. Written as DNA, the CDR3 is TGCAGCGTCCTGGGGGCCGGGATCAATGAGCAGTTCTTC. Protein product: CSVLGAGINEQFF.

The CDR3 region is CASSTRPNEKLFF. The CDR3 DNA reads TGTGCCAGTAGTACCCGGCCTAATGAAAAACTGTTTTTT. The chain employs TRBV19 and TRBJ1-4; D gene ambiguous. The CDR3 has 13 residues. From germline, CDR1 is LNHDA and CDR2 SQIVND (reference sequence). Trimming took off 4 bases at V and 3 bases at J, with 6 bases between the two ends.

This chain links TRBV19 with TRBJ2-7, with 11 bases aligning to TRBD1. Germline CDR1 is LNHDA and CDR2 is SQIVND (reference sequence). The CDR3 is made up of 15 amino acids. The trim removed 4 bases at V and 2 bases at J, leaving 4 bases unmatched. The DNA for the CDR3 is TGTGCCAGTAGTAACCGGGACAGGGGGGCCTACGAGCAGTACTTC. This sequence encodes CASSNRDRGAYEQYF.

This rearrangement joins TRBV7-9 to TRBJ2-3, with D possibly being TRBD2 (6 bases). CDR1 is SEHNR and CDR2 is FQNEAQ in the germline V gene (reference sequence). The germline V and J ends were trimmed by 3 bases and 4 bases, with 11 bases remaining between them. This CDR3 is 14 amino acids long. The CDR3 nucleotides are TGTGCCAGCAGCTTGGAGGGCCGTCCAGATACGCAGTATTTT. Protein product: CASSLEGRPDTQYF.

The chain uses TRBV19 and TRBJ2-5, with 9 bases that match TRBD1. The CDR3 has 15 residues. CDR1 LNHDA and CDR2 SQIVND come from the germline V gene (reference sequence). Germline trimming cut 6 bases from V and 1 base from J; bases unmatched to any gene: 6. This CDR3 is CASSWTQGAQETQYF. CDR3 coding DNA: TGTGCCAGTAGCTGGACACAGGGGGCCCAAGAGACCCAGTACTTC. The whole variable domain, filled in from reference TRBV19 and TRBJ2-5, reads DGGITQSPKYLFRKEGQNVTLSCEQNLNHDAMYWYRQDPGQGLRLIYYSQIVNDFQKGDIAEGYSVSREKKESFPLTVTSAQKNPTAFYLCASSWTQGAQETQYFGPGTRLLVL.

The V gene is TRBV5-8, the J gene TRBJ1-3; D is undetermined. CDR1 and CDR2 (germline): SGHTS, YDEGEE. The V end lost 4 bases, the J end lost 0 bases, and 14 bases lay between the germline ends. This CDR3 is built from 16 residues. CDR3 protein: CASSRGFSPSGNTIYF. In nucleotides, the CDR3 is TGTGCCAGCAGCCGCGGGTTTTCACCCTCTGGAAACACCATATATTTT.

The V and J genes are TRBV5-1 and TRBJ2-3; 9 bases map to TRBD2. Trimming took 4 bases from V and 2 from J; bases not matched to a gene: 8. This CDR3 has 16 amino acids. Germline CDR1 SGHRS, CDR2 YFSETQ. This chain's CDR3 is CASSPGLATNTDTQYF. For the CDR3, the DNA is TGCGCCAGCAGCCCAGGACTAGCGACGAACACAGATACGCAGTATTTT.

This sequence joins TRBV4-2 and TRBJ2-1; D is uncertain. The ends were cut back, 0 bases at V and 0 bases at J, with 9 bases in the middle. Per the germline V gene, CDR1 is LGHNA and CDR2 is YNFKEQ. CDR3 length: 16 residues. The DNA of the CDR3 is TGTGCCAGCAGCCAAGATCGAAGCGTCTCCTACAATGAGCAGTTCTTC. Its protein is CASSQDRSVSYNEQFF.

The V and J genes are TRBV4-3 and TRBJ2-1, with D unresolved. CDR3 length: 18 amino acids. The V end lost 1 base, the J end lost 0 bases, and 16 bases lay between the germline ends. Germline values: CDR1 LGHNA, CDR2 YSLEER. CDR3 amino acids: CASSQAVGSSYSYNEQFF. Written as DNA, the CDR3 is TGCGCCAGCAGCCAAGCGGTCGGCTCCTCTTACTCCTACAATGAGCAGTTCTTC.

This chain links TRBV6-5 with TRBJ1-4, with 7 bases matching TRBD1. This CDR3 is built from 16 residues. Per the germline V gene, CDR1 is MNHEY and CDR2 is SVGAGI. V lost 2 bases, J lost 0 bases, and 3 bases stayed unmatched. The CDR3, as DNA: TGTGCCAGCAGTTACGGAACAGGGGCAACTAATGAAAAACTGTTTTTT. Translating gives CASSYGTGATNEKLFF.

V and J are TRBV28 and TRBJ1-1, with D perhaps matching TRBD1 (5 bases). Per germline, CDR1 MDHEN and CDR2 SYDVKM. This CDR3 spans 15 amino acids. The V and J ends lost 1 base and 5 bases respectively, with 14 bases between them. Here the CDR3 DNA reads TGTGCCAGCAGTTTATCCGGACATCGAACTACTGAAGCTTTCTTT. Encoded protein: CASSLSGHRTTEAFF.

V gene TRBV7-2 combines with J gene TRBJ1-1; D unclear. The CDR3 is 13 amino acids. The germline gives CDR1 SGHTA, CDR2 FQGNSA. Trimming removed 5 bases from V and 3 bases from J, with 10 bases in between. This CDR3 reads CASSTGRYTEAFF. The DNA for the CDR3 is TGTGCCAGCAGCACCGGACGGTACACTGAAGCTTTCTTT.

The chain recombines TRBV4-1 with TRBJ2-3; the match to TRBD2 covers 7 bases. Germline CDR1 and CDR2: MGHRA and YSYEKL. Trimming removed 4 bases from V and 6 bases from J; junction bases left unmatched: 7. This CDR3 has 14 residues. This chain's CDR3 is CASSRSLAADTQYF. The CDR3 bases are TGCGCCAGCAGCCGCTCTCTAGCGGCGGATACGCAGTATTTT.

This clone showed up many times. The same CDR3 also results from other DNA sequences found in this sample. V gene TRBV30 combines with J gene TRBJ1-2, with 7 bases that match TRBD1. The germline CDR1 and CDR2 sequences are GTSNPN and SVGIG (reference sequence). V dropped 3 bases and J dropped 5; count of bases not matched to a gene: 6. CDR3 length equals 13 residues. The CDR3, as DNA: TGTGCCTGGAGCCGGGACAGACCTTATGGCTACACCTTC. Amino acids: CAWSRDRPYGYTF.

The rearrangement uses TRBV11-2 and TRBJ1-2; possible D gene TRBD1, 5 bases. V lost 0 bases, J lost 7 bases, and 15 bases lay in between. CDR3 length: 15 residues. Germline V gene lookup returns CDR1 SGHAT and CDR2 FQNNGV. CDR3 sequence: CASSLDGAGSGGYTF. CDR3 DNA: TGTGCCAGCAGCTTAGATGGGGCAGGGTCGGGTGGCTACACCTTC.

This chain connects TRBV6-1 to TRBJ1-5; TRBD1 aligns across 9 bases. In germline, CDR1 is MNHNS, CDR2 SASEGT. This CDR3 is built from 13 residues. V shed 11 bases and J 4 bases; nucleotides not matched to a gene: 6. In DNA form, the CDR3 reads TGTGCCGGGAGGGACAGGGATAATCAGCCCCAGCATTTT. It codes for CAGRDRDNQPQHF.

The V gene is TRBV5-1, the J gene TRBJ2-3; 7 positions match TRBD1. This CDR3 has 18 amino acids. From germline, CDR1 is SGHRS and CDR2 YFSETQ. The junction had 15 bases not matched to a gene; V was cut back by 4 bases and J by 1 base. The CDR3 region has the DNA TGCGCCAGCAGCACGGTGACAGGGTTGACTCCACGCACAGATACGCAGTATTTT. Its protein product is CASSTVTGLTPRTDTQYF.